These 31 T cell receptor beta chains originate from one sample sequenced in a study of response to subunit inactivated influenza vaccine. TCRdb independently ran MiXCR on the RT-PCR reads; one entry per CDR3 protein. This table has about 160,000 distinct CDR3 sequences, roughly 10% appearing once. Specimen: non-naive T cells sorted from PBMCs, collected roughly 6 weeks after vaccination. Receptors originate from a man in his forties or fifties who received an inactivated influenza vaccine.

This clonotype was detected ten times or more. For the CDR3, the DNA is TGTGCCAGCAGCGACCTTTTCTCGAAGGCTGAAGCTTTCTTT. Protein sequence: CASSDLFSKAEAFF. V and J are TRBV6-2 or TRBV6-3 and TRBJ1-1, with D unresolved. The germline CDR1 and CDR2 sequences are MNHEY and SVGEGT. The V gene lost 6 bases and the J gene lost 6 bases, with 17 bases spanning the gap. The CDR3 totals 14 residues.

In its sample, this clonotype was seen a few times. CDR3 bases: TGCGCCAGCAGCTTGATGAGAAACACCGGGGAGCTGTTTTTT. Amino acids: CASSLMRNTGELFF. The chain joins TRBV5-1 to TRBJ2-2; D is undetermined. CDR1 is SGHRS and CDR2 is YFSETQ in the germline V gene. The CDR3 is made up of 14 amino acids. Trimming pared 1 base from V and 2 bases from J, leaving 6 bases between. The full variable domain, rest sourced from reference TRBV5-1 and TRBJ2-2, is KAGVTQTPRYLIKTRGQQVTLSCSPISGHRSVSWYQQTPGQGLQFLFEYFSETQRNKGNFPGRFSGRQFSNSRSEMNVSTLELGDSALYLCASSLMRNTGELFFGEGSRLTVL.

This chain uses TRBV7-2 with TRBJ1-1; D might be TRBD1 (6 bases). The CDR3 is 14 residues long. Germline CDR1 reads SGHTA; CDR2 reads FQGNSA. The V gene lost 2 bases and the J gene lost 7 bases, with 14 bases spanning the gap. CDR3 sequence reads: CASSLSPGDYEAFF. The CDR3 nucleotides are TGTGCCAGCAGCTTATCGCCAGGGGATTATGAAGCTTTCTTT.

The table lists this clonotype with a few counts. This chain links TRBV11-2 with TRBJ1-4; D gene unclear. This CDR3 contains 14 residues. V gave up 1 base and J gave up 4 bases, with 7 bases separating them. Germline V gives CDR1 SGHAT, CDR2 FQNNGV. The CDR3 DNA is TGTGCCAGCAGCTTAGGTCGGCATAATGAAAAACTGTTTTTT. As protein: CASSLGRHNEKLFF.

This clonotype was counted many times. The V call is TRBV7-9, the J call TRBJ2-1; D gene uncertain. The CDR3 runs 15 residues. CDR1 is SEHNR, CDR2 FQNEAQ, per germline (reference sequence). V dropped 4 bases and J dropped 2 bases, with 12 bases sitting between them. The CDR3 here is CASSSFSRPYNEQFF. CDR3 DNA: TGTGCCAGCAGCTCCTTTTCAAGGCCCTACAATGAGCAGTTCTTC. The complete variable domain, with remaining parts taken from reference TRBV7-9 and TRBJ2-1, reads DTGVSQNPRHKITKRGQNVTFRCDPISEHNRLYWYRQTLGQGPEFLTYFQNEAQLEKSRLLSDRFSAERPKGSFSTLEIQRTEQGDSAMYLCASSSFSRPYNEQFFGPGTRLTVL.

This clonotype has a handful of counts. V gene TRBV12-3 or TRBV12-4 combines with J gene TRBJ2-1; D is perhaps TRBD1 (6 bases). Trimming shortened V by 6 bases and J by 4 bases, and 10 bases separated the two germline ends. This CDR3 spans 13 amino acids. CDR3 nucleotide sequence: TGTGCCAGCAGGCAACAGGGTTACAATGAGCAGTTCTTC. Translation gives CASRQQGYNEQFF.

The chain employs TRBV7-6 and TRBJ2-7; either TRBD1 or TRBD2 may fit D (5 bases each). V shed 5 bases and J shed 9 bases, with 20 bases lying between them. Germline CDR1 reads SGHVS; CDR2 reads FNYEAQ. This CDR3 comprises 14 residues. CDR3 sequence reads: CASSPAVGPSRQYF. The CDR3 nucleotides read TGTGCCAGCAGCCCTGCCGTGGGACCCTCCAGGCAGTACTTC.

This rearrangement joins TRBV12-3 or TRBV12-4 to TRBJ2-7, with 7 nucleotides matching TRBD2. CDR3 size: 15 residues. Trimming cost V 5 bases and J 3 bases; bases outside gene matches: 10. CDR3 amino acids: CASSPGTRGSYEQYF. In nucleotides, the CDR3 is TGTGCCAGCAGTCCAGGGACTCGCGGGAGCTACGAGCAGTACTTC.

V and J are TRBV12-3 or TRBV12-4 and TRBJ1-4; possible D gene TRBD1, 6 bases. This CDR3 has 14 residues. Trimming removed 5 bases from V and 8 bases from J, with 15 bases in between. As DNA, the CDR3 is TGTGCCAGCAGTCGACAGGTGTTAGGAGAAAAACTGTTTTTT. Translation: CASSRQVLGEKLFF.

V gene TRBV28 combines with J gene TRBJ2-2, with a tentative D call TRBD1 (5 bases). Trimming cost V 10 bases and J 1 base, with 13 bases left between them. The CDR3 is 14 amino acids. Germline CDR1 and CDR2: MDHEN and SYDVKM. The chain's CDR3 is CATYYQGNTGELFF. The CDR3 bases are TGTGCCACATACTATCAGGGGAACACCGGGGAGCTGTTTTTT. Full variable domain (rest looked up from reference TRBV28 and TRBJ2-2): DVKVTQSSRYLVKRTGEKVFLECVQDMDHENMFWYRQDPGLGLRLIYFSYDVKMKEKGDIPEGYSVSREKKERFSLILESASTNQTSMYLCATYYQGNTGELFFGEGSRLTVL.

This clonotype showed up many times. The chain has TRBV12-3 or TRBV12-4 and TRBJ1-1, with D possibly being TRBD1 (5 bases). V was pared by 5 bases and J by 2 bases, with 9 bases between. The CDR3 has 13 amino acids. The CDR3 protein is CASSPRVNTEAFF. Written as DNA, the CDR3 is TGTGCCAGCAGTCCCAGGGTTAACACTGAAGCTTTCTTT.

The table lists this clonotype with a few counts. The chain has TRBV11-2 and TRBJ2-1; tentatively, D is TRBD2 (5 bases). Germline V CDR1 and CDR2: SGHAT, FQNNGV. CDR3 length equals 15 residues. V was shortened by 5 bases and J by 4 bases, with 15 bases between the two germline ends. CDR3 loop: CASSPGIGGYNEQFF. The CDR3 region has the DNA TGTGCCAGCAGCCCCGGGATCGGCGGATACAATGAGCAGTTCTTC.

This clonotype appeared many times. V and J are TRBV20-1 and TRBJ2-5; D might be TRBD1 (5 bases). Germline CDR1 reads DFQATT; CDR2 reads SNEGSKA (reference sequence). CDR3 length equals 12 residues. V shed 2 bases and J shed 5 bases, with 9 bases lying between them. For the CDR3, the DNA is TGCAGTGCTAGATTCAGGGCTGAGACCCAGTACTTC. It specifies CSARFRAETQYF.

This clonotype was observed a few times. V gene TRBV4-2 combines with J gene TRBJ2-3, with unresolved D. The V end lost 3 bases, the J end lost 3 bases, and 7 bases lay between the germline ends. The CDR3 consists of 13 residues. The germline CDR1 and CDR2 sequences are LGHNA and YNFKEQ. CDR3 nucleotides: TGTGCCAGCAGCCACGACCAAACAGATACGCAGTATTTT. Translated: CASSHDQTDTQYF.

This rearrangement joins TRBV15 to TRBJ2-5, with 10 bases fitting TRBD1. V shed 5 bases and J 8 bases; nucleotides not matched to a gene: 5. The CDR3 consists of 13 residues. CDR1 and CDR2 (germline): LNHNV, YYDKDF (reference sequence). The CDR3 sequence: CATSAGTGVTQYF. As DNA, the CDR3 is TGTGCCACCAGCGCCGGGACAGGGGTTACCCAGTACTTC. Supplemented by reference TRBV15 and TRBJ2-5, the full variable domain reads DAMVIQNPRYQVTQFGKPVTLSCSQTLNHNVMYWYQQKSSQAPKLLFHYYDKDFNNEADTPDNFQSRRPNTSFCFLDIRSPGLGDTAMYLCATSAGTGVTQYFGPGTRLLVL.

This clonotype was observed many times. This chain joins TRBV7-2 and TRBJ1-6, with a tentative D call TRBD1 (6 bases). V dropped 5 bases and J dropped 6 bases, with 17 bases sitting between them. Germline lookup yields CDR1 SGHTA and CDR2 FQGNSA. The CDR3 has 16 residues. CDR3 coding DNA: TGTGCCAGCAGCCCCGGACAGCGCCTTCTTAATTCACCCCTCCACTTT. Protein: CASSPGQRLLNSPLHF.

DNA for the CDR3: TGTGCCAGCAGTTTAGTTCTTAGCGGACCTTACTCCTACGAGCAGTACTTC. This translates into CASSLVLSGPYSYEQYF. V is TRBV28 and J is TRBJ2-7; D possibly corresponds to TRBD2 (6 bases). The germline V gene encodes CDR1 MDHEN and CDR2 SYDVKM. The CDR3 is made up of 17 amino acids. Trimming cost V 2 bases and J 0 bases, with 17 bases left between them. Variable domain in full (rest from reference TRBV28 and TRBJ2-7): DVKVTQSSRYLVKRTGEKVFLECVQDMDHENMFWYRQDPGLGLRLIYFSYDVKMKEKGDIPEGYSVSREKKERFSLILESASTNQTSMYLCASSLVLSGPYSYEQYFGPGTRLTVT.

This clonotype was observed many times. This sequence joins TRBV5-1 and TRBJ1-1; TRBD1 matches 9 bases. V trimming: 3 bases; J trimming: 6 bases; junction bases outside the gene matches: 6. Germline CDR1 is SGHRS and CDR2 is YFSETQ. The CDR3 is made up of 14 amino acids. CDR3 coding DNA: TGCGCCAGCAGCTCTACAGGGGGCGCGGCTGAAGCTTTCTTT. This gives the protein CASSSTGGAAEAFF.

The sample holds a few counts of this clonotype. The chain employs TRBV5-1 and TRBJ2-3; TRBD1 matches 12 bases. The V gene's germline CDR1 is SGHRS and CDR2 YFSETQ. This CDR3 has 16 residues. The junction had 7 bases not matched to a gene; V was cut back by 4 bases and J by 4 bases. Here the CDR3 reads CASSPTGTGGPDTQYF. As DNA, the CDR3 is TGCGCCAGCAGCCCCACCGGGACAGGGGGCCCAGATACGCAGTATTTT.

This clonotype was picked up many times. This chain joins TRBV15 and TRBJ1-5; 9 bases map to TRBD1. The CDR3 contains 17 residues. Germline-derived CDR1 and CDR2 are LNHNV and YYDKDF (reference sequence). V gave up 2 bases and J gave up 4 bases; unmatched junction bases: 9. Here the CDR3 DNA reads TGTGCCACCAGCAGACGCCGGGACAGGGACCGAAATCAGCCCCAGCATTTT. This translates into CATSRRRDRDRNQPQHF. Based on the CDR3 plus reference TRBV15 and TRBJ1-5, the full variable domain is DAMVIQNPRYQVTQFGKPVTLSCSQTLNHNVMYWYQQKSSQAPKLLFHYYDKDFNNEADTPDNFQSRRPNTSFCFLDIRSPGLGDTAMYLCATSRRRDRDRNQPQHFGDGTRLSIL.

The chain links TRBV13 to TRBJ1-5, with 8 nucleotides matching TRBD1. The germline V gene has CDR1 PRHDT and CDR2 FYEKMQ (reference sequence). The ends lost 7 bases at V and 4 bases at J; junction bases unmatched: 9. The CDR3 loop spans 15 amino acids. As DNA, the CDR3 is TGTGCCAGCACCCACAGGGGGAGGGGGAATCAGCCCCAGCATTTT. Translation: CASTHRGRGNQPQHF.

This clonotype turned up a few times. The chain joins TRBV12-3 or TRBV12-4 to TRBJ2-1; D remains ambiguous. Trimming stripped 4 bases from V and 2 bases from J, with 12 bases between. The CDR3 has 15 amino acids. The DNA for the CDR3 is TGTGCCAGCAGTTCCCTCCGGGCCGCCTACAATGAGCAGTTCTTC. It codes for CASSSLRAAYNEQFF.

The chain couples TRBV6-2 or TRBV6-3 to TRBJ2-7, with D tentatively TRBD1 or TRBD2 (5 bases each). CDR3 length: 11 residues. In germline, CDR1 is MNHEY, CDR2 SVGEGT. V shed 10 bases and J shed 4 bases, with 11 bases lying between them. This chain's CDR3 is CATWDAYEQYF. The CDR3, as DNA: TGTGCCACCTGGGACGCGTACGAGCAGTACTTC.

This clonotype was detected many times. The CDR3 sequence is CASSPSGEQETQYF. Here the CDR3 DNA reads TGTGCCAGCAGCCCAAGCGGGGAACAAGAGACCCAGTACTTC. This chain uses TRBV7-2 with TRBJ2-5, with 7 bases fitting TRBD2. Trimming at V came to 5 bases and at J to 2 bases, leaving 5 bases not matched to a gene. Germline assignment: CDR1 SGHTA and CDR2 FQGNSA. This CDR3 is built from 14 residues.

This clonotype appeared a few times. This chain links TRBV4-1 with TRBJ2-6, with D maybe TRBD1 (6 bases). Germline CDR1 is MGHRA and CDR2 is YSYEKL. Between the trimmed V and J ends, which lost 4 bases and 0 bases, there was a span of 19 bases. This CDR3 has 19 amino acids. The CDR3 reads CASSRVPGHEDSGANVLTF. In nucleotides, the CDR3 is TGCGCCAGCAGCCGAGTCCCGGGACACGAAGACTCTGGGGCCAACGTCCTGACTTTC.

The CDR3 reads CASGKGAAANQPQHF. CDR3 DNA sequence: TGTGCCAGCGGCAAAGGGGCGGCCGCCAATCAGCCCCAGCATTTT. The V call is TRBV2, the J call TRBJ1-5, with D possibly TRBD1 on 5 matching bases. Germline V gives CDR1 SNHLY, CDR2 FYNNEI. The CDR3 is 15 residues long. Trimming pared 8 bases from V and 3 bases from J, leaving 17 bases between.

The chain joins TRBV6-1 to TRBJ2-5; TRBD2 matches at 8 bases. J was trimmed by 7 bases and V by 8 bases; bases with no gene match: 18. The CDR3 extends over 16 amino acids. Germline V gene data show CDR1 as MNHNS and CDR2 as SASEGT. The CDR3 bases are TGTGCCAGCTGCTCCCGGGGGGGCGCCTCTAGGTGGACCCAGTACTTC. Translated: CASCSRGGASRWTQYF.

In this sample, this clonotype turned up many times. The chain recombines TRBV20-1 with TRBJ1-6; possible D gene TRBD1, 6 bases. Trimming shortened V by 6 bases and J by 7 bases, and 19 bases separated the two germline ends. Per germline, CDR1 DFQATT and CDR2 SNEGSKA (reference sequence). The CDR3 is 15 residues long. The CDR3 protein is CSASVRTVGNSPLHF. CDR3 bases: TGCAGTGCGAGTGTAAGGACAGTGGGGAATTCACCCCTCCACTTT.

The chain links TRBV29-1 to TRBJ2-7; TRBD2 aligns across 12 bases. The CDR3 spans 15 residues. Germline CDR1 SQVTM, CDR2 ANQGSEA. J gave up 7 bases and V 4 bases, and 11 bases lay outside the gene matches. CDR3 coding DNA: TGCAGCGTTGTAGGACTAGCGGGACGGCGAGGTGAGCAGTACTTC. This codes for CSVVGLAGRRGEQYF.

This clonotype was observed a few times. The rearrangement links TRBV10-3 to TRBJ2-7; D may be TRBD1 or TRBD2 (5 bases each). Germline CDR1 is ENHRY and CDR2 is SYGVKD. V was clipped by 4 bases and J by 1 base, with 8 bases between them. CDR3 length: 13 residues. For the CDR3, the DNA is TGTGCCATCAGTGTGGGGGAATCCTACGAGCAGTACTTC. Protein product: CAISVGESYEQYF.

The gene calls are TRBV28 and TRBJ2-1; 7 bases are shared with TRBD2. The CDR3 runs 13 residues. CDR1 is MDHEN, CDR2 SYDVKM, per germline. After removal of 8 bases from V and 6 bases from J, the junction contained 7 bases not matched to a gene. CDR3 in DNA: TGTGCCAGCGCGGGACTACCTTTCAATGAGCAGTTCTTC. It translates to CASAGLPFNEQFF.